This T cell receptor (beta chain) was captured by sequencing in a study of T cells in women clearing cervical HPV infection. The CDR3 runs 15 residues. Germline CDR1 and CDR2: MNHEY and SVGEGT. V lost 5 bases and J lost 2, with 10 bases in between. As for this clone: The sequenced fragment ends 3 residues before the CDR3 boundary, so the rest is inferred from the germline J gene.

TCRdb's table, derived via immunoSEQ multiplex PCR, lists solely in-frame clones and lacks some. The table gives more than 45,000 clones; the top ten clones make up about 1.5% of it. The clonotype comes from a woman between 18 and 70 years old with a cervical HPV16 infection that either progressed to CIN3+ or cleared (not recorded which). The sample consisted of blood buffy coat. J is TRBJ2-6 and V is TRBV6-2 or TRBV6-3; the D is unclear. The sequenced part of the CDR3 DNA is TGTGCCAGCAGTCCCTCAAGGGCTGGGGCCAACGTC. Its translation is CASSPSRAGANV. The CDR3 in its entirety is CASSPSRAGANVLTF.